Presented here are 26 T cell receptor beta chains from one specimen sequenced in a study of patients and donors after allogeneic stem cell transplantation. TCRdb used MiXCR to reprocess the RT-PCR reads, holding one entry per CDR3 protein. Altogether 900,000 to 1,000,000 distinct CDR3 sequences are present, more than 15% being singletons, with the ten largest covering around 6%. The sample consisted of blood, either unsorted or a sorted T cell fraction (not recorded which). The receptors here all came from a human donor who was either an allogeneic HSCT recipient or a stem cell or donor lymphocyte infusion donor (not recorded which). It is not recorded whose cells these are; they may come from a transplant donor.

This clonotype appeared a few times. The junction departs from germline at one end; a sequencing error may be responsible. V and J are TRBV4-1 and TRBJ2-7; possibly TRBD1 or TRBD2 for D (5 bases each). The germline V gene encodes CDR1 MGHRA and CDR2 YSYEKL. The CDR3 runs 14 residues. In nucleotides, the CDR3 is TGCGCCAGCAGCCAGATTGGGGCACGGGACCCACTAAGTTTC. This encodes CASSQIGARDPLSF.

CDR3 sequence: CASMLTEAFF. The CDR3 nucleotides read TGTGCCAGCATGCTCACTGAAGCTTTCTTT. This sequence joins TRBV2 and TRBJ1-1; D unresolved. The ends were cut back, 7 bases at V and 4 bases at J, with 4 bases in the middle. Germline CDR1 is SNHLY and CDR2 is FYNNEI. The CDR3 spans 10 residues.

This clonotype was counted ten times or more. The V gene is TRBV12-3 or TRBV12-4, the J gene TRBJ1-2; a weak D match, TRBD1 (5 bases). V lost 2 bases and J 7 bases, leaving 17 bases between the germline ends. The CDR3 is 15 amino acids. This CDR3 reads CASSLLGQKLSGYTF. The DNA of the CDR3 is TGTGCCAGCAGTTTACTGGGGCAAAAGCTGTCTGGCTACACCTTC.

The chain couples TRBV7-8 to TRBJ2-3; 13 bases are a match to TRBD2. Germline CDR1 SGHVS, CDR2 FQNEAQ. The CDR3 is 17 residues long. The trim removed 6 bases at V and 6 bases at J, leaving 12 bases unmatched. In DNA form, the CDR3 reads TGTGCCAGCAGTTTATCTCGACTAGCGGGGGGCGTCGATACGCAGTATTTT. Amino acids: CASSLSRLAGGVDTQYF.

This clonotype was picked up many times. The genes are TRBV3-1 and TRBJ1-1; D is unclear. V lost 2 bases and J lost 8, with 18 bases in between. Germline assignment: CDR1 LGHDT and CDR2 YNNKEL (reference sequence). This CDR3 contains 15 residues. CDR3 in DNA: TGTGCCAGCAGCCAACCTACAAAAAAGGGAAGGGAAGCTTTCTTT. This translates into CASSQPTKKGREAFF.

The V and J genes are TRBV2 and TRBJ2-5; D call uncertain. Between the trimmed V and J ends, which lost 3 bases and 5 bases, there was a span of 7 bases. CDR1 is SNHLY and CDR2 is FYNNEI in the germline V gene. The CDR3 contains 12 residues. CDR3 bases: TGTGCCAGCAGTGATAACCGGGAGACCCAGTACTTC. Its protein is CASSDNRETQYF.

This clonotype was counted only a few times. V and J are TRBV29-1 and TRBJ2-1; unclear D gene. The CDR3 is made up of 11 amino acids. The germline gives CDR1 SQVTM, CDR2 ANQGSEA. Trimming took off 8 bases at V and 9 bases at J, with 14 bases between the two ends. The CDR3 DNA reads TGCAGCTCCACAGCGAGTGGTGAGCAGTTCTTC. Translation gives CSSTASGEQFF.

CDR3 nucleotides: TGTGCCAGCAGATCCGGGACGCCCAGCACAGATACGCAGTATTTT. It specifies CASRSGTPSTDTQYF. J is TRBJ2-3 and V is TRBV12-3 or TRBV12-4; the D gene could be TRBD1 or TRBD2 (5 bases each). The CDR3 has 15 amino acids. Trimming cost V 6 bases and J 0 bases, with 13 bases left between them.

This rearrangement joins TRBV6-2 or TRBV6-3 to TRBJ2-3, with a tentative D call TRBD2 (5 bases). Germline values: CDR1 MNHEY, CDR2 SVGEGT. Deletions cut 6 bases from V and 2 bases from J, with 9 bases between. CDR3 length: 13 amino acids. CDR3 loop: CASRPDYTDTQYF. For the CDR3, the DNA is TGTGCCAGCAGGCCTGACTACACAGATACGCAGTATTTT.

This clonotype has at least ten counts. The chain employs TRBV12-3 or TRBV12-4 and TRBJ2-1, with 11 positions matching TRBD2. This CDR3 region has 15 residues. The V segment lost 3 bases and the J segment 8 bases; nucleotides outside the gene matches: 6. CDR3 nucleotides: TGTGCCAGCAGTTTGACTAGCGGGAAGGGGGATGAGCAGTTCTTC. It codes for CASSLTSGKGDEQFF.

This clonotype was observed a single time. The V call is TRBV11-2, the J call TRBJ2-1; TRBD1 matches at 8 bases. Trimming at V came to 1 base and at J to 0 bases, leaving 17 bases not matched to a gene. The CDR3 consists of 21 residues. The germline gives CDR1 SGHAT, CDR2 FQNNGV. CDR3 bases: TGTGCCAGCAGCTTAGGGGGAGGACAGGGTGGGTCTAGGGGCTCCTACAATGAGCAGTTCTTC. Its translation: CASSLGGGQGGSRGSYNEQFF.

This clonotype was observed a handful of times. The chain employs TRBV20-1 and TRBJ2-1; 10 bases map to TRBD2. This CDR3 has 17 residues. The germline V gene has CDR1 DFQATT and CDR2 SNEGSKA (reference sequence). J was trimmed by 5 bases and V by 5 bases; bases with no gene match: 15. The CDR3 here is CSASPRGSGGQNNEQFF. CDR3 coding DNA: TGCAGTGCTTCTCCTAGAGGTAGCGGGGGGCAAAACAATGAGCAGTTCTTC.

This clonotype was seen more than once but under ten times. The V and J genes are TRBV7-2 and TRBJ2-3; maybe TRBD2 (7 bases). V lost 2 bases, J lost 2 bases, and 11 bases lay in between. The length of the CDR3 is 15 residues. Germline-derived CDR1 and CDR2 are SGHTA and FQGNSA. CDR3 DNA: TGTGCCAGCAGCTTACGGGGGGCGAACACAGATACGCAGTATTTT. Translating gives CASSLRGANTDTQYF.

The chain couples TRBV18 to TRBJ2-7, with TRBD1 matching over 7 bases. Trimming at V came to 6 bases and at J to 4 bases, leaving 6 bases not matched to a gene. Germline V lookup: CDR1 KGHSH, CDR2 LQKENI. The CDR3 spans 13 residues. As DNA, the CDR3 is TGTGCCAGCTCCAAGACAGGGCGGTACGAGCAGTACTTC. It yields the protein CASSKTGRYEQYF.

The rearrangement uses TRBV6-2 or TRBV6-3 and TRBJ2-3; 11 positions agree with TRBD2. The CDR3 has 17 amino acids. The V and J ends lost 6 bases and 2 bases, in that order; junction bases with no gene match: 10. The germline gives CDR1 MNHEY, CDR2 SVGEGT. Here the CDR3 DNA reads TGTGCCAGCAGCTGGGGACTAGCGGATATGGTCACAGATACGCAGTATTTT. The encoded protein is CASSWGLADMVTDTQYF.

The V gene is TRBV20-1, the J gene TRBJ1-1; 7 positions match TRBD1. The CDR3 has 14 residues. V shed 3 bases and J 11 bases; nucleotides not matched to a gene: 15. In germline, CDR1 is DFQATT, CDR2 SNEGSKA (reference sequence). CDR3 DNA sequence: TGCAGTGCTAGTCCTCCCCCTCGACAGGGTGGGGCTTTCTTT. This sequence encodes CSASPPPRQGGAFF.

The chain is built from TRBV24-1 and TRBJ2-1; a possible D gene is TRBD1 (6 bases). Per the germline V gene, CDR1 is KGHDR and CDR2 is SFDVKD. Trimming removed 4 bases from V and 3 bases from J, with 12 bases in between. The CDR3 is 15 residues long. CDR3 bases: TGTGCCACCAGTGAGGCACAGGGCCACTACAATGAGCAGTTCTTC. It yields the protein CATSEAQGHYNEQFF.

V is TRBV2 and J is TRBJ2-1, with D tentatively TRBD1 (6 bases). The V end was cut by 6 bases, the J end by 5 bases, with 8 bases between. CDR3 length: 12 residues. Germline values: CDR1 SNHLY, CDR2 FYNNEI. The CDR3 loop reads CASSGQNNEQFF. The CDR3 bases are TGTGCCAGCAGCGGACAGAACAATGAGCAGTTCTTC.

This CDR3 reads CASSLYKGNEQFF. CDR3 in DNA: TGTGCCAGCAGCTTGTACAAAGGCAATGAGCAGTTCTTC. V is TRBV5-6 and J is TRBJ2-1; D uncertain. The CDR3 length is 13 residues. V lost 1 base to trimming and J lost 6 bases, with 8 bases between them. The V gene's germline CDR1 is SGHDT and CDR2 YYEEEE.

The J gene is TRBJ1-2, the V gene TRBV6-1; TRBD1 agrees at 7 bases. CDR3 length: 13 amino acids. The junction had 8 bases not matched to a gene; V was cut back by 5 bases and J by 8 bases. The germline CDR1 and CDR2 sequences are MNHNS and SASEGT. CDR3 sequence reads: CASSPDREGGYTF. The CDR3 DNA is TGTGCCAGCAGTCCAGACAGGGAGGGAGGCTACACCTTC.

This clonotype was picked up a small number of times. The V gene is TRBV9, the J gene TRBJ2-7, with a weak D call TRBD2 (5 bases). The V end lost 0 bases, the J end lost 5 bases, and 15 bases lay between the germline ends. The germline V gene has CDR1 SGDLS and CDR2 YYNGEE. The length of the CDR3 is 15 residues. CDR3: CASSVGVAPDHEQYF. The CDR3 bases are TGTGCCAGCAGCGTAGGAGTAGCGCCGGACCACGAGCAGTACTTC.

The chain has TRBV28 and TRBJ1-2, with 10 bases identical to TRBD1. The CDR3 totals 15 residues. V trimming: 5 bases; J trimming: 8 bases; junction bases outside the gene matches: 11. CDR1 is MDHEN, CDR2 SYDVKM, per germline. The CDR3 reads CASSRDRGPRRGYTF. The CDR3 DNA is TGTGCCAGCAGTAGAGACAGGGGGCCTCGAAGAGGCTACACCTTC.

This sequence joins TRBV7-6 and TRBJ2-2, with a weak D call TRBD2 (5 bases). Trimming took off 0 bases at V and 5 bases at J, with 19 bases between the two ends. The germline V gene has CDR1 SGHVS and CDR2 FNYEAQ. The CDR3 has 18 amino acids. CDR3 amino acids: CASSLAVGRARWTGELFF. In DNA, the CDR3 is TGTGCCAGCAGCTTAGCCGTGGGGAGAGCGAGATGGACCGGGGAGCTGTTTTTT.

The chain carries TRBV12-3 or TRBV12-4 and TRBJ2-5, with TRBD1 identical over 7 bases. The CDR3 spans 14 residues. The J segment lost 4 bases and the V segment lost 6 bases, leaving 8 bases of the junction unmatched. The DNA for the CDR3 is TGTGCCAGCAGCACCCTTCGACAGGGAGAGACCCAGTACTTC. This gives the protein CASSTLRQGETQYF.

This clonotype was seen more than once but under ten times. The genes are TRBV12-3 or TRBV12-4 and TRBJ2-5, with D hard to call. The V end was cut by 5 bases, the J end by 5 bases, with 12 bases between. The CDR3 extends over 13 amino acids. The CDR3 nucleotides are TGTGCCAGCAGTCTGATCGGTTACGAGACCCAGTACTTC. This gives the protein CASSLIGYETQYF.

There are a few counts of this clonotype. The CDR3 DNA is TGTGCCAGCAGTTACGGACCGCAGGGGAACGGTGGGCCCCAGCATTTT. Translated: CASSYGPQGNGGPQHF. The chain has TRBV6-5 and TRBJ1-5, with a tentative D call TRBD1 (6 bases). Germline loops: CDR1 MNHEY, CDR2 SVGAGI. The CDR3 sequence is 16 residues long. The V end lost 2 bases, the J end lost 9 bases, and 20 bases lay between the germline ends.